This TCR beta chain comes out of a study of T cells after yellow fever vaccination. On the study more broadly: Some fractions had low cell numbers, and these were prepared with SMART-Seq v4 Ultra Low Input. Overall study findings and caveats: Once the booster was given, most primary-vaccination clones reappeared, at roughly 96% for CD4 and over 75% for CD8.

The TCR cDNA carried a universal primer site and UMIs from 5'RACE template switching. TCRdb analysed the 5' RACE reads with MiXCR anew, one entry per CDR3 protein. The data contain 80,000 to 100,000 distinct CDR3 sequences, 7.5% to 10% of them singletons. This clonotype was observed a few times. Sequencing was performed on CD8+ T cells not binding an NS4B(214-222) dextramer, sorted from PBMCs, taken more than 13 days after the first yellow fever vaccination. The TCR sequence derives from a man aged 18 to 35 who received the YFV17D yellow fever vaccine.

This CDR3 is CASSLAGPGEQFF. In nucleotides, the CDR3 is TGTGCCAGCAGTTTAGCGGGCCCCGGTGAGCAGTTCTTC. This chain links TRBV12-3 or TRBV12-4 with TRBJ2-1; D unclear. This CDR3 contains 13 residues. V was clipped by 0 bases and J by 9 bases, with 9 bases between them.